Listed below are T cell receptor beta chains from one sample, sequenced in a study of graft-versus-host responses after intestinal transplantation. These receptors have no known antigen. Assay: immunoSEQ multiplex PCR; the TCRdb copy retains only in-frame clones and omits some. The sample has around 87,000 clones, around 93% seen once; the top ten hold around 0.36%. The input for sequencing was unstimulated CD8+ T cells sorted from spleen or lymph node cells, taken before transplant. The origin of the receptors is a human donor who was the organ donor for an intestinal transplant. The CDR3 runs from the conserved cysteine through the conserved F or W. Each record gives: CDR3 protein, V gene.

CDR3: CASSLTGNNSPLHF; V: TRBV28
CDR3: CASSEETGYGYTF; V: TRBV9
CDR3: CASSVSWEGGAWDSYEQYF; V: TRBV6-1
CDR3: CASSPPRRGETQYF; V: TRBV18
CDR3: CASTWTVGITEAFF; V: TRBV5-8
CDR3: CASSEGREGGYQETQYF; V: TRBV2
CDR3: CASSQAGTAYNEQFF; V: TRBV4-3
CDR3: CASSPRTGLDEQYF; V: TRBV28
CDR3: CASSLIATGSYEQYF; V: TRBV14
CDR3: CASSLSGASDNSPLHF; V: TRBV27
CDR3: CASSAEPSGTRRYEQYF; V: TRBV9
CDR3: CASSQEPTSNTEAFF; V: TRBV4-2
CDR3: CASSGPTGQGSPLHF; V: TRBV9
CDR3: CASSLFPANYGYTF; V: TRBV7-2
CDR3: CASSPKSSPLHF; V: TRBV7-9
CDR3: CASSLPGSNQPQHF; V: TRBV28
CDR3: CSVQIGGTEAFF; V: TRBV29-1
CDR3: CATSRNRGPDEQYF; V: TRBV15
CDR3: CASSDRHSYEQYF; V: TRBV9
CDR3: CASSLSVGREQYF; V: TRBV7-7
CDR3: CASSLTAGRTTDTQYF; V: TRBV7-9
CDR3: CASIGGEETQYF; V: TRBV2
CDR3: CSVDRGNTEAFF; V: TRBV29-1
CDR3: CASSLVSAYTGELFF; V: TRBV7-8
CDR3: CASSLTNRVEAFF; V: TRBV11-2
CDR3: CASSPFGGSYGYTF; V: TRBV27
CDR3: CASSPTGTGNYEQYF; V: TRBV18
CDR3: CASSPGLQETQYF; V: TRBV4-1
CDR3: CASGGLAGLETQYF; V: TRBV7-9
CDR3: CASSFGTSGGEQYF; V: TRBV27
CDR3: CASSVRTSRSDTQYF; V: TRBV9
CDR3: CASAGQPSAPATNEKLFF; V: TRBV27
CDR3: CAVGWGGAYEQYF; V: TRBV6-1
CDR3: CASSDSGNQPQHF; V: TRBV9
CDR3: CASRAGGPPSYEQYF; V: TRBV12-2
CDR3: CASSLVGSPYEQYF; V: TRBV13
CDR3: CASSPIRAQETQYF; V: TRBV7-7
CDR3: CASSEGLPLGYEQYF; V: TRBV2
CDR3: CAWSVGQGRSQPQHF; V: TRBV30
CDR3: CASSVDAGNGYTF; V: TRBV9